This T cell receptor (beta chain) comes out of a study of T-cell reconstitution after alpha-beta-depleted transplantation in children. Regarding the study as a whole: Alpha-beta T cells present about two months after transplant were reported to originate from several hundred expanded graft clones.

It was with unique molecular identifiers that the TCRbeta library was prepared. MiXCR, applied by TCRdb to the PCR reads, yields one record per CDR3 protein. The sample gives fewer than 1 million distinct CDR3 sequences, under 20% of which show up once; around 5.3% is in the top ten. This clonotype has only a few counts. The antigen remains unidentified. The receptor was isolated from a male patient younger than 18 who had a stem cell transplant for acute lymphoblastic leukemia, so the T cells may come from the graft donor. Sequenced material: PBMCs, mostly from graft donor cells, taken 360 days after TCRalphabeta/CD19-depleted stem cell transplant.

The CDR3 spells CASSLLGGGLSYEQYF. For the CDR3, the DNA is TGTGCCAGCAGCTTATTGGGGGGAGGCCTCTCCTACGAGCAGTACTTC. The chain has TRBV7-6 and TRBJ2-7; a weak D match, TRBD2 (6 bases). The germline V and J ends were trimmed by 2 bases and 0 bases, with 14 bases remaining between them. Germline CDR1 SGHVS, CDR2 FNYEAQ. CDR3 length: 16 amino acids.